The 14 T cell receptor beta chains presented below share a single source sample, sequenced in a study of OX40 agonist ivuxolimab in advanced cancers. Only in-frame clones appear in the TCRdb table, and some are missing; sequencing was by immunoSEQ multiplex PCR. The table includes fewer than 60,000 clones, 80% to 90% detected once. This material consisted of CD4+ or CD8+ T cells sorted from blood, taken in a trial of the OX40 agonist ivuxolimab. These receptors were taken from an adult with an advanced solid tumor such as melanoma, head and neck, liver or kidney cancer.

The chain combines TRBV7-6 with TRBJ2-7, with D possibly being TRBD1 (5 bases). The V gene's germline CDR1 is SGHVS and CDR2 FNYEAQ. V lost 5 bases and J lost 1, with 15 bases in between. CDR3 size: 15 residues. This chain's CDR3 is CASSLQEGPSYEQYF. CDR3 nucleotides: TGTGCCAGCAGCCTACAGGAAGGGCCGTCCTACGAGCAGTACTTC.

V gene TRBV20-1 combines with J gene TRBJ2-1, with D uncertain. Germline assignment: CDR1 DFQATT and CDR2 SNEGSKA (reference sequence). The CDR3 sequence is 10 residues long. V was cut by 3 bases and J by 8 bases, with 5 bases left in between. The CDR3 is CSASHDEQFF. As DNA, the CDR3 is TGCAGTGCTAGTCATGATGAGCAGTTCTTC.

The DNA for the CDR3 is TGCGCCAGCAGCCGCACACTAGCGGGAGGCACAGATACGCAGTATTTT. Its translation: CASSRTLAGGTDTQYF. The genes are TRBV4-3 and TRBJ2-3; 11 bases line up with TRBD2. V trimming: 4 bases; J trimming: 1 base; junction bases outside the gene matches: 4. The CDR3 is made up of 16 amino acids. Germline CDR1 LGHNA, CDR2 YSLEER.

The chain is built from TRBV7-2 and TRBJ2-1, with D unresolved. Germline V gene sequence: CDR1 SGHTA, CDR2 FQGNSA. The CDR3 length is 15 residues. V was pared by 5 bases and J by 2 bases, with 13 bases between. In DNA form, the CDR3 reads TGTGCCAGCAGCCTACAGCCACTGCCCTACAATGAGCAGTTCTTC. Protein: CASSLQPLPYNEQFF. Full variable domain (outside the CDR3, taken from reference TRBV7-2 and TRBJ2-1): GAGVSQSPSNKVTEKGKDVELRCDPISGHTALYWYRQSLGQGLEFLIYFQGNSAPDKSGLPSDRFSAERTGGSVSTLTIQRTQQEDSAVYLCASSLQPLPYNEQFFGPGTRLTVL.

The CDR3 DNA follows: TGTGCCAGTTACAGGGCTACGAACTATGGCTACACCTTC. Translating it yields CASYRATNYGYTF. This chain uses TRBV28 with TRBJ1-2; a possible D gene is TRBD1 (6 bases). The germline gives CDR1 MDHEN, CDR2 SYDVKM. The CDR3 consists of 13 residues. The V and J ends lost 9 bases and 2 bases respectively, with 13 bases between them.

This clone has a single count. This rearrangement joins TRBV4-3 to TRBJ1-3, with TRBD1 as a possible D gene (6 bases). This CDR3 region has 15 residues. The V end was cut by 4 bases, the J end by 0 bases, with 10 bases between. Germline lookup yields CDR1 LGHNA and CDR2 YSLEER. As DNA, the CDR3 is TGCGCCAGCAGCCGGGACACCTTCTCTGGAAACACCATATATTTT. The encoded protein is CASSRDTFSGNTIYF.

The V and J genes are TRBV7-8 and TRBJ1-2; a weak D match, TRBD1 (5 bases). Germline V CDR1 and CDR2: SGHVS, FQNEAQ. The CDR3 has 16 residues. V shed 5 bases and J shed 2 bases, with 18 bases lying between them. CDR3 in DNA: TGTGCCAGCAGCCACAGATTGGCGGGGACCAACTATGGCTACACCTTC. Translating gives CASSHRLAGTNYGYTF.

This chain links TRBV10-3 with TRBJ1-1; weak D call: TRBD1 (6 bases). The CDR3 totals 15 residues. Germline loops: CDR1 ENHRY, CDR2 SYGVKD. Trimming cost V 1 base and J 4 bases, with 13 bases left between them. This CDR3 is CAISELGAPGTEAFF. The CDR3 nucleotides are TGTGCCATCAGTGAGTTGGGGGCCCCGGGCACTGAAGCTTTCTTT.

This clone was seen a handful of times. The chain links TRBV4-2 to TRBJ2-7, with 8 positions matching TRBD2. CDR1 and CDR2 from the germline V gene are LGHNA and YNFKEQ. The V gene end was trimmed by 4 bases and the J gene end by 1 base; junction bases not matched to a gene: 9. The CDR3 consists of 16 residues. The CDR3 region is CASSPQGREVSYEQYF. CDR3 coding DNA: TGTGCCAGCAGCCCCCAAGGGCGGGAGGTATCCTACGAGCAGTACTTC.

The gene calls are TRBV27 and TRBJ1-2; no definite D call. This CDR3 has 14 residues. The germline V gene has CDR1 MNHEY and CDR2 SMNVEV (reference sequence). The V end lost 6 bases, the J end lost 1 base, and 12 bases lay between the germline ends. The CDR3 is CASSRRADNYGYTF. The CDR3 DNA is TGTGCCAGCAGCCGCCGGGCGGATAACTATGGCTACACCTTC.

Concerning this clone: The CDR3 ends on some other residue instead of the conserved phenylalanine or tryptophan, so this is likely a read error. No DNA is shown, since the ends of the CDR3 on it are uncertain; the CDR3 is the one TCRdb lists. The chain uses TRBV20-1 and TRBJ2-7; TRBD2, the table's D call, was not compared with the DNA. Including both end residues, the CDR3 is 11 amino acids long. Per germline, CDR1 DFQATT and CDR2 SNEGSKA (reference sequence). The CDR3 sequence is CSAMSAGSTPL.

The rearrangement links TRBV5-1 to TRBJ2-3; 7 bases are a match to TRBD2. The CDR3 spans 15 residues. Germline V gives CDR1 SGHRS, CDR2 YFSETQ. Germline trimming cut 6 bases from V and 0 bases from J; bases unmatched to any gene: 7. The CDR3 region is CASNQAGISTDTQYF. The DNA for the CDR3 is TGCGCCAGCAACCAAGCGGGGATCAGCACAGATACGCAGTATTTT.

The rearrangement links TRBV9 to TRBJ1-1; weak D call: TRBD1 (6 bases). The ends were cut back, 4 bases at V and 0 bases at J, with 13 bases in the middle. Germline V gene sequence: CDR1 SGDLS, CDR2 YYNGEE. The CDR3 has 15 amino acids. The CDR3 protein is CASSPVGGLNTEAFF. In nucleotides, the CDR3 is TGTGCCAGCAGCCCAGTGGGGGGCCTGAACACTGAAGCTTTCTTT.

The CDR3 protein is CASSLSPTGEQFF. DNA for the CDR3: TGTGCCAGCAGCTTATCCCCGACGGGTGAGCAGTTCTTC. This chain connects TRBV7-3 to TRBJ2-1; D remains ambiguous. The germline gives CDR1 SGHTA, CDR2 FQGTGA. This CDR3 has 13 residues. Deletions cut 2 bases from V and 9 bases from J, with 11 bases between.